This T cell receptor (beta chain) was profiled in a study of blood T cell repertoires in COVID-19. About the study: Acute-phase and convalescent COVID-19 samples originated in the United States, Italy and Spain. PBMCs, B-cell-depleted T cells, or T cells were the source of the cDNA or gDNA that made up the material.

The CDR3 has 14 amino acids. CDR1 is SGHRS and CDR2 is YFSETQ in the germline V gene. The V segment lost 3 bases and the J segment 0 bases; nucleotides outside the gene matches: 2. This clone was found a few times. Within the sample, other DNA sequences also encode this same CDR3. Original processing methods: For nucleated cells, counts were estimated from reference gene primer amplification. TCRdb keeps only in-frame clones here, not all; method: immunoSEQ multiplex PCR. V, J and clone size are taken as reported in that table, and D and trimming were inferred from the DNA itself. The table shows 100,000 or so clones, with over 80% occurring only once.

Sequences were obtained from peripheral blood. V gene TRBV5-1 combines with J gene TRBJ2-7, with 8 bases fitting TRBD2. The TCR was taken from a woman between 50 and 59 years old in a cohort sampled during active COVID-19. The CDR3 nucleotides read TGCGCCAGCAGCTCAAGCGGGAGCTCCTACGAGCAGTACTTC. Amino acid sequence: CASSSSGSSYEQYF. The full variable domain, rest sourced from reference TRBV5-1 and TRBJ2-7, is KAGVTQTPRYLIKTRGQQVTLSCSPISGHRSVSWYQQTPGQGLQFLFEYFSETQRNKGNFPGRFSGRQFSNSRSEMNVSTLELGDSALYLCASSSSGSSYEQYFGPGTRLTVT.